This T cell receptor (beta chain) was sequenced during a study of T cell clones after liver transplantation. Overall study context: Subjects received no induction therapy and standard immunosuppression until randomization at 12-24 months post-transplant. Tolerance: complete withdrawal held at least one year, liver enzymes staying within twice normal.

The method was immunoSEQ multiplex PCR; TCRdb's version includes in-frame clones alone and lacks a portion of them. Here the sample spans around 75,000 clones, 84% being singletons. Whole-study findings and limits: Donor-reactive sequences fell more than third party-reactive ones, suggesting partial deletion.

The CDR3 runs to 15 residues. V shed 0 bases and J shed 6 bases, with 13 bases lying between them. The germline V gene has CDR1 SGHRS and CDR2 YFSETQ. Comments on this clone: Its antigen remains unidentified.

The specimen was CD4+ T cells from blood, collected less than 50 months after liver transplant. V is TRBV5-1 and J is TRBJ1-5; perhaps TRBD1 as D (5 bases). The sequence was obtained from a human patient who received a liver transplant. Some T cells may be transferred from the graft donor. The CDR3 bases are TGCGCCAGCAGCTTGGCAGGGCTCCTAGGTCAGCCCCAGCATTTT. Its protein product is CASSLAGLLGQPQHF.